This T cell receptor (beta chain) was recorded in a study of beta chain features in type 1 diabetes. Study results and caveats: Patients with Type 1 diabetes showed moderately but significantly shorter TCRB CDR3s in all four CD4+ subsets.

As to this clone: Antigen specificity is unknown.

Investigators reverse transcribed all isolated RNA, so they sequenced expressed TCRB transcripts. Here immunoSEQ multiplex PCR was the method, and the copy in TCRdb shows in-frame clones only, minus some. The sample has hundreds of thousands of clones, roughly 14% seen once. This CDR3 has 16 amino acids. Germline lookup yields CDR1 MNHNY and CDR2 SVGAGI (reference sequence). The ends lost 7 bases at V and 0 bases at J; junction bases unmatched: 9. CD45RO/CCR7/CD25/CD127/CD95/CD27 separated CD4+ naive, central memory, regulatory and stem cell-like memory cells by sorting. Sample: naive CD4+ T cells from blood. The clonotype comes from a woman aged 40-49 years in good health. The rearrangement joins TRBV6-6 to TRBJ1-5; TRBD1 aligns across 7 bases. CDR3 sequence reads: CASKTGAPFSNQPQHF. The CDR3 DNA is TGTGCCAGCAAAACAGGGGCTCCCTTTAGCAATCAGCCCCAGCATTTT.